This T cell receptor (beta chain) was sequenced for a study of cytomegalovirus exposure and HLA in healthy donors. Study findings and constraints: Some TCR beta chains (roughly 150 of them) were listed as cytomegalovirus-associated. The study carried out a later analysis of TCR beta sequences. It associated 15,000 to 20,000 of them with specific HLA alleles at a false discovery rate of 0.05.

Vbeta (60) and Jbeta (13) primers were used in the PCR. The data were produced by immunoSEQ multiplex PCR, yet TCRdb's version contains in-frame clones alone and is incomplete. The repertoire includes almost 200,000 clones, around 85% of them detected once, and about 2.5% sits in the top ten. From germline, CDR1 is SGHRS and CDR2 YFSETQ. There are 12 residues in the CDR3. The V segment lost 5 bases and the J segment 4 bases; nucleotides outside the gene matches: 0. Nominally healthy donors provided the samples, though records likely missed some immune exposures. Concerning this clone: Its antigen is not known.

The sequenced sample consisted of PBMCs. This TCR was sampled from a woman aged 45-65 years in good health and CMV-seronegative. The chain recombines TRBV5-1 with TRBJ2-1; 7 positions match TRBD2. The CDR3 region is CASRLAYNEQFF. For the CDR3, the DNA is TGCGCCAGCAGACTAGCGTACAATGAGCAGTTCTTC.